Listed here is a single T cell receptor beta chain. Its antigen is as yet unknown. These data originate in a study of monozygotic twins with inflammatory bowel disease. The study, taken as a whole, reports: Distinguishing T cell subtypes was not possible.

TCRdb re-called the 5' RACE reads; one entry per CDR3 protein, DNA not given. Its clone listing holds around 380,000 distinct CDR3 sequences. This CDR3 has 15 amino acids. CDR1 is ENHRY and CDR2 is SYGVKD in the germline V gene. J is TRBJ2-3 and V is TRBV10-3. Input material: blood. The sequence came from a human donor with ulcerative colitis or Crohn's disease, or a healthy co-twin of an affected twin (not recorded which). CDR3 amino acids: CAIRIERTSTDTQYF.